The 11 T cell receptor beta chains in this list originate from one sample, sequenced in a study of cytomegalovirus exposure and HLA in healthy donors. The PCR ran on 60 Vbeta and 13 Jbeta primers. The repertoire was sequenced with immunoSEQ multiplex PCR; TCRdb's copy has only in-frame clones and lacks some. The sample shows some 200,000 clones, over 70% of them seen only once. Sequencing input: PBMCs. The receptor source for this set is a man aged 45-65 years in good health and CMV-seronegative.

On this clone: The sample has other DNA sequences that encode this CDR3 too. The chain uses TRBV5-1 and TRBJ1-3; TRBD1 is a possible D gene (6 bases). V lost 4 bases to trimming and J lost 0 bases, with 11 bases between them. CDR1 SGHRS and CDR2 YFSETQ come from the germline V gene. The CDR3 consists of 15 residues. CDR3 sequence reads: CASSLQGSSGNTIYF. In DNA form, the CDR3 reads TGCGCCAGCAGCCTACAGGGCTCCTCTGGAAACACCATATATTTT. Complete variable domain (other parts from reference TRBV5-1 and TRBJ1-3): KAGVTQTPRYLIKTRGQQVTLSCSPISGHRSVSWYQQTPGQGLQFLFEYFSETQRNKGNFPGRFSGRQFSNSRSEMNVSTLELGDSALYLCASSLQGSSGNTIYFGEGSWLTVV.

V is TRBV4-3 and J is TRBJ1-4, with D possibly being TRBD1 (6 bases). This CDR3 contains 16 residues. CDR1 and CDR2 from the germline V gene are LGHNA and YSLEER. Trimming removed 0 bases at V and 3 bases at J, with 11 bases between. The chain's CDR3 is CASSQDPQGPNEKLFF. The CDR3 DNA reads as TGCGCCAGCAGCCAAGATCCACAGGGCCCTAATGAAAAACTGTTTTTT.

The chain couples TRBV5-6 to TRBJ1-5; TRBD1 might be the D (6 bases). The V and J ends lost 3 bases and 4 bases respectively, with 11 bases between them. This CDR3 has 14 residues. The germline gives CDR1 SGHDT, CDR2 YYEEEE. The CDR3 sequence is CASSWGRLNQPQHF. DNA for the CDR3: TGTGCCAGCAGCTGGGGGCGGTTGAATCAGCCCCAGCATTTT.

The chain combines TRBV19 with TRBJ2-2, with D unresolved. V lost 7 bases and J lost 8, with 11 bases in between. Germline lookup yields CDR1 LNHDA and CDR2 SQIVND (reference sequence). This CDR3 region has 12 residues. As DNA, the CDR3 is TGTGCCAGTAAGAATTGGGCTGGGGAGCTGTTTTTT. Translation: CASKNWAGELFF.

The DNA for the CDR3 is TGTGCCAGCAGTGAAGCGGGGCAGAGCTCTGGAAACACCATATATTTT. Translated, it gives CASSEAGQSSGNTIYF. This rearrangement joins TRBV6-1 to TRBJ1-3, with D maybe TRBD1 (5 bases). The CDR3 is made up of 16 amino acids. The V end lost 0 bases, the J end lost 0 bases, and 9 bases lay between the germline ends. CDR1 MNHNS and CDR2 SASEGT come from the germline V gene.

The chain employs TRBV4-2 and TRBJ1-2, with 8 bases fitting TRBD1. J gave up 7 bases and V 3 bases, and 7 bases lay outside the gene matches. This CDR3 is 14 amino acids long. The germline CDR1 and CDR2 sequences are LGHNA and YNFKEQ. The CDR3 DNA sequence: TGTGCCAGCAGCCAGGACAGGGTGCTAGGTGGCTACACCTTC. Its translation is CASSQDRVLGGYTF.

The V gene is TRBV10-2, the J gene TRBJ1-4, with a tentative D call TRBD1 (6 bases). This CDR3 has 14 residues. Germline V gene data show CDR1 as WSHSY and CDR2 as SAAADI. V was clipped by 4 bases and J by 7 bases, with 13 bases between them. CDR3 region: CASSAGQMGEKLFF. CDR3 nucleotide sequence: TGCGCCAGCAGTGCAGGACAGATGGGTGAAAAACTGTTTTTT.

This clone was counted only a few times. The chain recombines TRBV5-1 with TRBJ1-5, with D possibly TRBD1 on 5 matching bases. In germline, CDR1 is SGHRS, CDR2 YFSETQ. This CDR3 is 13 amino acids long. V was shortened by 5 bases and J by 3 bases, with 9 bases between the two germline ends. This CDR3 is CASRDTLNQPQHF. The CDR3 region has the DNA TGCGCCAGCAGGGACACGCTCAATCAGCCCCAGCATTTT. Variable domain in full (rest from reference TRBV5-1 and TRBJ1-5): KAGVTQTPRYLIKTRGQQVTLSCSPISGHRSVSWYQQTPGQGLQFLFEYFSETQRNKGNFPGRFSGRQFSNSRSEMNVSTLELGDSALYLCASRDTLNQPQHFGDGTRLSIL.

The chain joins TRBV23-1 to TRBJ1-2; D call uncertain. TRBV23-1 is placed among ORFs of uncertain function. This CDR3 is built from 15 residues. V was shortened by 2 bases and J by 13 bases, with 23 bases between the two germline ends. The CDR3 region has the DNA TGCGCCAGCAGTCAAATAGTCCGAGAGCACTATGGTGGCACCTTC. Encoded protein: CASSQIVREHYGGTF.

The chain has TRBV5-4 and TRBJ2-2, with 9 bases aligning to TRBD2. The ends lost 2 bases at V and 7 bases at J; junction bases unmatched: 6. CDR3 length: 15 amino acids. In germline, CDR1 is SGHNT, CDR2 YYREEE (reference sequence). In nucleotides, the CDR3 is TGTGCCAGCAGCTTTAGCGGGGGCCTCGTCGGGGAGCTGTTTTTT. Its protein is CASSFSGGLVGELFF.

Here the CDR3 DNA reads TGCGCCAGCAGCCAGACCCTCCACAGTCCTCAGCCCCAGCATTTT. This gives the protein CASSQTLHSPQPQHF. The gene calls are TRBV4-3 and TRBJ1-5; no clear D gene. The CDR3 runs to 15 residues. Trimming removed 3 bases at V and 6 bases at J, with 15 bases between. Germline CDR1 reads LGHNA; CDR2 reads YSLEER.